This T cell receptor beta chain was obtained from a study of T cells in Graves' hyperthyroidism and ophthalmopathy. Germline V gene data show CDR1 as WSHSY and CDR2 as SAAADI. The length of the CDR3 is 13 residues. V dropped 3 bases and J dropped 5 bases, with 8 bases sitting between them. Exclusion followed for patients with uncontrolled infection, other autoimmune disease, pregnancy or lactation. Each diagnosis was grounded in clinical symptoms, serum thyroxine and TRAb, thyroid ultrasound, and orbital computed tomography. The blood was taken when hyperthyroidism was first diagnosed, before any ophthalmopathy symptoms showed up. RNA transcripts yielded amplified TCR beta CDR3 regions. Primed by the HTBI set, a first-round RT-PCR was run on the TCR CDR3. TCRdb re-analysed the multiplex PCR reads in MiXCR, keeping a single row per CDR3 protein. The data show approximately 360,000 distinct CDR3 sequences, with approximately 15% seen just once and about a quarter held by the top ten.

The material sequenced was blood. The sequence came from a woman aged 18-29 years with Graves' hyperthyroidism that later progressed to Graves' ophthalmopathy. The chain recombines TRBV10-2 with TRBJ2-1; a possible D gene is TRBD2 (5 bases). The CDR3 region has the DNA TGCGCCAGCAGTGATGGGAGCAACAATGAGCAGTTCTTC. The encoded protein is CASSDGSNNEQFF.